This T cell receptor beta chain originates from a study of cytomegalovirus exposure and HLA in healthy donors. Broader study findings: The authors enumerated under 200 TCR beta chains as linked to cytomegalovirus.

Primers for the PCR totalled 60 Vbeta and 13 Jbeta. Method: immunoSEQ multiplex PCR; TCRdb's copy keeps in-frame clones and lacks some. The sample lists around 150,000 clones, 70% to 90% seen once, with about 2% in the top ten. In regard to this clone: Its specificity is unknown.

With V trimmed by 4 bases and J by 3 bases, 13 bases remained unmatched. CDR1 is LGHNA and CDR2 is YSLEER in the germline V gene. This CDR3 is 18 amino acids long. This TCR was recovered from a man younger than 30 in good health and CMV-seropositive. Sequences were obtained from PBMCs. V gene TRBV4-3 combines with J gene TRBJ1-2, with 11 bases fitting TRBD1. CDR3 amino acids: CASSPTPRTGGDDYGYTF. The CDR3 DNA is TGCGCCAGCAGCCCGACCCCCAGGACAGGGGGCGATGACTATGGCTACACCTTC.